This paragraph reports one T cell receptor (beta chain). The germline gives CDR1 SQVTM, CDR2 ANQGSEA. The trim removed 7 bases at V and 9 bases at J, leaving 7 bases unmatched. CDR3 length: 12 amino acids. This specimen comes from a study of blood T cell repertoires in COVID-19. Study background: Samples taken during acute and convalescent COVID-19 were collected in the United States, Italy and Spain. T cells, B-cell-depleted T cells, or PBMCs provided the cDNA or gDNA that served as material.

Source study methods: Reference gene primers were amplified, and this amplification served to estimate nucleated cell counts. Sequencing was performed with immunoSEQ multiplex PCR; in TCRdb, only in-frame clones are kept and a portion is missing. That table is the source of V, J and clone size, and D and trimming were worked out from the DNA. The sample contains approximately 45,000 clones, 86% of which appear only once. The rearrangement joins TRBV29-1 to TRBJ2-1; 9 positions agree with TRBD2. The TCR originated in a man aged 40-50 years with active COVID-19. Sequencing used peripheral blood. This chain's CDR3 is CSAGTSIAEQFF. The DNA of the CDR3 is TGCAGCGCCGGGACTAGCATTGCTGAGCAGTTCTTC.